This T cell receptor (beta chain) derives from a study of blood T cell repertoires in COVID-19. Overall study: T cells, B-cell-depleted T cells, or PBMCs supplied cDNA or gDNA.

The V end lost 4 bases, the J end lost 5 bases, and 14 bases lay between the germline ends. Germline CDR1 PRHDT, CDR2 FYEKMQ (reference sequence). The CDR3 covers 14 residues. Libraries were prepared by immunoSEQ multiplex PCR; TCRdb keeps only in-frame clonotypes and omits some of them. The profile shows over 350,000 clones, 80% to 90% of them singletons. The material sequenced was peripheral blood. The chain employs TRBV13 and TRBJ1-2, with D possibly being TRBD1 (6 bases). The TCR sequence derives from a woman aged 25-40 years with acute or convalescent COVID-19. The CDR3 reads CASSSRRTEYGYTF. For the CDR3, the DNA is TGTGCCAGCAGCTCGCGCAGGACAGAATATGGCTACACCTTC. Full variable domain (rest looked up from reference TRBV13 and TRBJ1-2): AAGVIQSPRHLIKEKRETATLKCYPIPRHDTVYWYQQGPGQDPQFLISFYEKMQSDKGSIPDRFSAQQFSDYHSELNMSSLELGDSALYFCASSSRRTEYGYTFGSGTRLTVV.